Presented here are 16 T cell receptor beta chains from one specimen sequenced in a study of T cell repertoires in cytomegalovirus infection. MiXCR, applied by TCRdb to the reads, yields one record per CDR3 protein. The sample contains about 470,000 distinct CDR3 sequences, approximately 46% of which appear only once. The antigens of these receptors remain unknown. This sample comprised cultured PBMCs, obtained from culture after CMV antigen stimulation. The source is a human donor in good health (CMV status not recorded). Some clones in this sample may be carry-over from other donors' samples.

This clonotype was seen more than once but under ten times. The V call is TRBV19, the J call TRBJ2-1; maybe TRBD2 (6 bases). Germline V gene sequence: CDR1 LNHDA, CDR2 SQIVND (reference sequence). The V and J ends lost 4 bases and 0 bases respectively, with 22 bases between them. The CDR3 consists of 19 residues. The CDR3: CASSNLARRLTSSYNEQFF. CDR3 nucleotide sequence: TGTGCCAGTAGTAACTTGGCGAGACGATTGACTAGCTCCTACAATGAGCAGTTCTTC. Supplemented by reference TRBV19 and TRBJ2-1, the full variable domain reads DGGITQSPKYLFRKEGQNVTLSCEQNLNHDAMYWYRQDPGQGLRLIYYSQIVNDFQKGDIAEGYSVSREKKESFPLTVTSAQKNPTAFYLCASSNLARRLTSSYNEQFFGPGTRLTVL.

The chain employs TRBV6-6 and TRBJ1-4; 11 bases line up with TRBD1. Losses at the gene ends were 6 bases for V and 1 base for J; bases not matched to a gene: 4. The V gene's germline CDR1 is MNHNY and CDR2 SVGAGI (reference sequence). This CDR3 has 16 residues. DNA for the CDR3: TGTGCCAGCAGAAGGACAGGGGGCATAACTAATGAAAAACTGTTTTTT. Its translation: CASRRTGGITNEKLFF.

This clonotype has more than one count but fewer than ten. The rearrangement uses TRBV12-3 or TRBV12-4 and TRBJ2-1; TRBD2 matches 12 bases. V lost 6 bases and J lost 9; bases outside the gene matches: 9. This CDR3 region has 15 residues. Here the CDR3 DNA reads TGTGCCAGCAGCAAGACTAGCGGGAGTTATGTTGAGCAGTTCTTC. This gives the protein CASSKTSGSYVEQFF.

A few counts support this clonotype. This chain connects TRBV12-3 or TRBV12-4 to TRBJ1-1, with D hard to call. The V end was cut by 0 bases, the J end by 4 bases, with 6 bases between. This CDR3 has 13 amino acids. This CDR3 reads CASSLAGPTEAFF. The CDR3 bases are TGTGCCAGCAGTTTAGCAGGGCCCACTGAAGCTTTCTTT.

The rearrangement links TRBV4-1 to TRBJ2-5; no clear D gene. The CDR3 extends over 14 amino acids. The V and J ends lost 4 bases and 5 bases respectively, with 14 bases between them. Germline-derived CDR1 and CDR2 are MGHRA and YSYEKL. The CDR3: CASSRSSALETQYF. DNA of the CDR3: TGCGCCAGCAGCCGGTCGTCGGCTTTGGAGACCCAGTACTTC.

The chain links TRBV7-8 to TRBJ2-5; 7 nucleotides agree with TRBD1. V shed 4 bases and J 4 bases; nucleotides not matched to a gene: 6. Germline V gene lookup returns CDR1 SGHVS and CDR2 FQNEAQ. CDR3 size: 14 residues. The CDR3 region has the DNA TGTGCCAGCAGCTCCCTGACAGGGACAGAGACCCAGTACTTC. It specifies CASSSLTGTETQYF.

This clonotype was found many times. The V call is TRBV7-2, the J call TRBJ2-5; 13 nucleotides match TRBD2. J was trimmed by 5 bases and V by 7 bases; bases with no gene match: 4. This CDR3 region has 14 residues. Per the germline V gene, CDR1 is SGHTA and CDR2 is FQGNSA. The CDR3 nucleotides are TGTGCCAGCAACATACTAGCGGGAGGGGAGACCCAGTACTTC. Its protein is CASNILAGGETQYF.

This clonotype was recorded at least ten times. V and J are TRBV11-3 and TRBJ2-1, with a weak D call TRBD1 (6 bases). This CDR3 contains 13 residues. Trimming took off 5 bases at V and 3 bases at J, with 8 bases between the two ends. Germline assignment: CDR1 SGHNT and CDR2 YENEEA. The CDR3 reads CASSTDSYNEQFF. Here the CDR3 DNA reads TGTGCCAGCAGCACGGACAGCTACAATGAGCAGTTCTTC. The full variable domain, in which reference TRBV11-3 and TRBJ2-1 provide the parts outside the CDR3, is EAGVVQSPRYKIIEKKQPVAFWCNPISGHNTLYWYLQNLGQGPELLIRYENEEAVDDSQLPKDRFSAERLKGVDSTLKIQPAELGDSAVYLCASSTDSYNEQFFGPGTRLTVL.

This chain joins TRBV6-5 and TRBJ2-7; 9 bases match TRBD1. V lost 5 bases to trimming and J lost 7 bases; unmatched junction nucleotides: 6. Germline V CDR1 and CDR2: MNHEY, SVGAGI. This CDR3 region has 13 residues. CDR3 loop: CASSRDRDLEQYF. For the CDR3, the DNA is TGTGCCAGCAGTCGGGACAGGGATTTAGAGCAGTACTTC.

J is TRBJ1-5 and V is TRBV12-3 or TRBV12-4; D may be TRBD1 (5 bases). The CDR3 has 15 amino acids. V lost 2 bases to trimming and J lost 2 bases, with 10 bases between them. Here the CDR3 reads CASSLRQGGNQPQHF. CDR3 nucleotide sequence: TGTGCCAGCAGTTTACGGCAGGGAGGCAATCAGCCCCAGCATTTT.

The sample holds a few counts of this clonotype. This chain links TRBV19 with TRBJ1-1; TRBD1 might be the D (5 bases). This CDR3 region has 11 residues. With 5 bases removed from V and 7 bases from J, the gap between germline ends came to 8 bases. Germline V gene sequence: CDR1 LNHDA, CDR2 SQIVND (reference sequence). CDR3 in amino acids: CASSLQGEAFF. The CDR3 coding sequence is TGTGCCAGTAGTCTGCAGGGTGAAGCTTTCTTT.

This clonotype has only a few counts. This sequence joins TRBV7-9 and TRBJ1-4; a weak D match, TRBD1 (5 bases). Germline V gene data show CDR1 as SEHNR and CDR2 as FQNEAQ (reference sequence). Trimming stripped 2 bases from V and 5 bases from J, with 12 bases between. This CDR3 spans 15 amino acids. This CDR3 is CASSLWDGVNEKLFF. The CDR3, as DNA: TGTGCCAGCAGCTTATGGGACGGAGTGAATGAAAAACTGTTTTTT.

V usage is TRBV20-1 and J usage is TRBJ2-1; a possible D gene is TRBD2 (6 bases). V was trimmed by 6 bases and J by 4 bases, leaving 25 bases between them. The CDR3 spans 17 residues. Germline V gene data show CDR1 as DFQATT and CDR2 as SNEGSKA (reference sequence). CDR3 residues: CSAGSFAGSLGYNEQFF. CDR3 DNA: TGCAGTGCCGGGTCCTTTGCGGGATCACTGGGGTACAATGAGCAGTTCTTC.

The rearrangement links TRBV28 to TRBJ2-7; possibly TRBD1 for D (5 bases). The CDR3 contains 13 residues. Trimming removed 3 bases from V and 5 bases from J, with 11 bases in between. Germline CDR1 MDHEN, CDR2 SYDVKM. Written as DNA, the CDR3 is TGTGCCAGCAGTTTGCAGGGTCCCCACGAGCAGTACTTC. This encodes CASSLQGPHEQYF.

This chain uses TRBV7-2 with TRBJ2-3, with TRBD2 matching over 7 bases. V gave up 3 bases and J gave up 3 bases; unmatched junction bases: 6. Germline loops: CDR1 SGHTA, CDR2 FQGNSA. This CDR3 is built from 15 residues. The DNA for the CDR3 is TGTGCCAGCAGCTTCGGCGGGAGTGGTACAGATACGCAGTATTTT. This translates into CASSFGGSGTDTQYF.

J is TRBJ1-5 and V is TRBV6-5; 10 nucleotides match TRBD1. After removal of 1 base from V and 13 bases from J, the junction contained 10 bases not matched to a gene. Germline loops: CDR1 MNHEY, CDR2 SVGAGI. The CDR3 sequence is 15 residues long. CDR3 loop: CASSYLPGQGLAQHF. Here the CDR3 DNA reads TGTGCCAGCAGTTACTTACCGGGACAGGGGCTGGCACAGCATTTT.